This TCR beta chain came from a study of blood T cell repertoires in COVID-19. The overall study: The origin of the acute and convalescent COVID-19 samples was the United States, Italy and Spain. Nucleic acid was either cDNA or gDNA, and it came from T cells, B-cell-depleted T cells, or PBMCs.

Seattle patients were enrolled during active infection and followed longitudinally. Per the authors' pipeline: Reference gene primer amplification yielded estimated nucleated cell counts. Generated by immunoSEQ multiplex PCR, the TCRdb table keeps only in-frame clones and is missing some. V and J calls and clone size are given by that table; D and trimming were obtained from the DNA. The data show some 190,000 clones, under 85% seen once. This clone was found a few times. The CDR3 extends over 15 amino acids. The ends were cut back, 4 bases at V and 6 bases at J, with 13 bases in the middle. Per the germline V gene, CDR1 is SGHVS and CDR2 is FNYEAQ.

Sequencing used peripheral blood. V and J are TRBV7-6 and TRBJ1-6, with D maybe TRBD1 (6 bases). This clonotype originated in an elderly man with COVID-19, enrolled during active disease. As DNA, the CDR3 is TGTGCCAGCAGCTCCTCAGGACAGCCTAATTCACCCCTCCACTTT. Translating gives CASSSSGQPNSPLHF.